The TCR beta chain described here comes from a study of shared clonotypes between healthy human individuals. Study details: Aged between 18 and 49, the donors were two women and three men.

Points on this clone: No antigen is known for it.

Original processing notes: Because ImmunoSEQ provided only junction sequences with no quality scores, the filtering differed. TCRdb's table, derived via immunoSEQ multiplex PCR, lists solely in-frame clones and lacks some. V, J and clone size reflect that table, while D and trimming were determined from the DNA. The sample includes fewer than 350,000 clones, around 86% of them seen just once. The study drew all its donors from Caucasian adults living in Nashville, Tennessee. V was pared by 3 bases and J by 1 base, with 7 bases between. The length of the CDR3 is 13 residues. Germline V gene data show CDR1 as SEHNR and CDR2 as FQNEAQ (reference sequence). Study observations and caveats: Relative to memory subsets, naive subsets generally showed larger estimated richness.

This sequence originates from a man between 18 and 29 years old in good health. This chain joins TRBV7-9 and TRBJ2-7; D is unresolved. The sequenced sample consisted of memory CD8+ T cells sorted from blood. The subset: CD45RO+ cells pooled with CCR7-negative TemRA cells. The CDR3 sequence: CASSFADSYEQYF. CDR3 DNA: TGTGCCAGCAGCTTTGCGGATTCCTACGAGCAGTACTTC.